Shown below are 6 T cell receptor beta chains from a single sample sequenced in a study of cytomegalovirus exposure and HLA in healthy donors. Vbeta (60) and Jbeta (13) primers were used in the PCR. Measured with immunoSEQ multiplex PCR; TCRdb has only the in-frame clones, and not every one. The sample carries around 180,000 clones, roughly 71% recorded once. The source material was PBMCs. The receptors were gathered from a girl aged 10 to 17 in good health and CMV-seronegative.

The chain has TRBV7-2 and TRBJ2-7, with 7 bases lining up with TRBD2. CDR3 length: 14 residues. Germline V gives CDR1 SGHTA, CDR2 FQGNSA. The V segment lost 7 bases and the J segment 2 bases; nucleotides outside the gene matches: 8. The CDR3 bases are TGTGCCAGCACAATGGGGGGGGTTACCTACGAGCAGTACTTC. Amino acids: CASTMGGVTYEQYF.

This clone turned up a few times. The chain joins TRBV19 to TRBJ1-5; 7 bases agree with TRBD1. V shed 4 bases, J shed 1 base, and the junction held 16 bases outside the gene matches. Germline V gene sequence: CDR1 LNHDA, CDR2 SQIVND (reference sequence). The CDR3 sequence is 19 residues long. The chain's CDR3 is CASSTWQGGQEDSNQPQHF. The DNA of the CDR3 is TGTGCCAGTAGTACTTGGCAGGGGGGACAAGAGGACAGCAATCAGCCCCAGCATTTT.

This clone was seen a single time. V gene TRBV27 combines with J gene TRBJ2-3, with D possibly being TRBD1 (6 bases). The length of the CDR3 is 14 residues. Germline CDR1 reads MNHEY; CDR2 reads SMNVEV (reference sequence). The V gene lost 2 bases and the J gene lost 7 bases, with 13 bases spanning the gap. Here the CDR3 DNA reads TGTGCCAGCAGTTTAGTACAGGGTGTGAATACGCAGTATTTT. It specifies CASSLVQGVNTQYF.

The chain couples TRBV7-9 to TRBJ1-1; D call uncertain. V lost 5 bases and J lost 6, with 16 bases in between. The germline CDR1 and CDR2 sequences are SEHNR and FQNEAQ (reference sequence). This CDR3 comprises 14 residues. CDR3 nucleotide sequence: TGTGCCAGCAGCCGACTTCATACCGTCGCTGAAGCTTTCTTT. It encodes CASSRLHTVAEAFF.

This clone showed up just a few times. This chain connects TRBV6-1 to TRBJ2-7; D perhaps matches TRBD2 (5 bases). Germline V gives CDR1 MNHNS, CDR2 SASEGT. This CDR3 contains 12 residues. V was shortened by 3 bases and J by 6 bases, with 9 bases between the two germline ends. CDR3 amino acids: CASSDPAAEQYF. The CDR3 DNA reads TGTGCCAGCAGTGACCCAGCGGCCGAGCAGTACTTC.

In this sample, this clone turned up a few times. The chain is built from TRBV27 and TRBJ1-1, with D possibly TRBD1 on 5 matching bases. The ends were cut back, 7 bases at V and 5 bases at J, with 14 bases in the middle. There are 13 residues in the CDR3. The V gene's germline CDR1 is MNHEY and CDR2 SMNVEV (reference sequence). The DNA of the CDR3 is TGTGCCAGCAAGGAAGGGGCGAGGACTGAAGCTTTCTTT. It codes for CASKEGARTEAFF.